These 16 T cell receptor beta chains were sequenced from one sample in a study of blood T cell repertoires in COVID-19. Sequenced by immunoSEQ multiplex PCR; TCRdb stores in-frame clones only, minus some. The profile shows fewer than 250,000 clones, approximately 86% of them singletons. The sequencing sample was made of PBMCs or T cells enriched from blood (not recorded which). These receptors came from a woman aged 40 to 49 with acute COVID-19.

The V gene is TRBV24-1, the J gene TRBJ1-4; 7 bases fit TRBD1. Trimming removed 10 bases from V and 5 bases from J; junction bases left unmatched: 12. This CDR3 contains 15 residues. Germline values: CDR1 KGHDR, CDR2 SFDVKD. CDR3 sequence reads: CATDYWTDRNEKLFF. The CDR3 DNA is TGTGCCACAGACTATTGGACGGACAGGAATGAAAAACTGTTTTTT.

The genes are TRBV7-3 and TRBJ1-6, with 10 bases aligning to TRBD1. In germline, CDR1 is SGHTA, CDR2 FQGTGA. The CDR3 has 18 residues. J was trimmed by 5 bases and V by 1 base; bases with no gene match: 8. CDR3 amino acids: CASSLRGPGTGDNSPLHF. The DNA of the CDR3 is TGTGCCAGCAGCTTAAGGGGTCCCGGGACAGGGGATAATTCACCCCTCCACTTT.

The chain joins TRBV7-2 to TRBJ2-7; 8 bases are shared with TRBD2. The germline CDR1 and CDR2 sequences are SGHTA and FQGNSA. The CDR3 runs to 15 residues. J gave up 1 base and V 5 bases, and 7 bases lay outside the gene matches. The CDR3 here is CASSPGREGSYEQYF. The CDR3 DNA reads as TGTGCCAGCAGCCCCGGACGGGAGGGATCCTACGAGCAGTACTTC.

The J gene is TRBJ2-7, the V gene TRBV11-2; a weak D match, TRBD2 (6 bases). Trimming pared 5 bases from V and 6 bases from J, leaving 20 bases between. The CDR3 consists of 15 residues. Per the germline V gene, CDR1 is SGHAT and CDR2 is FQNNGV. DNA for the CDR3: TGTGCCAGCAGCCTCCGGGACTCTTACCGTAGCGAGCAGTACTTC. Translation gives CASSLRDSYRSEQYF. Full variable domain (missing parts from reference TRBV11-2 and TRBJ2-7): EAGVAQSPRYKIIEKRQSVAFWCNPISGHATLYWYQQILGQGPKLLIQFQNNGVVDDSQLPKDRFSAERLKGVDSTLKIQPAKLEDSAVYLCASSLRDSYRSEQYFGPGTRLTVT.

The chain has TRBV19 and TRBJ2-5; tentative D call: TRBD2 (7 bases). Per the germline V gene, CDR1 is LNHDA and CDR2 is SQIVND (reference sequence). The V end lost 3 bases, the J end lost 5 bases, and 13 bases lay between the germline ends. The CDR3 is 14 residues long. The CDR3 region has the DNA TGTGCCAGTAGTATCCGGGGGGCGGAGGAGACCCAGTACTTC. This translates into CASSIRGAEETQYF.

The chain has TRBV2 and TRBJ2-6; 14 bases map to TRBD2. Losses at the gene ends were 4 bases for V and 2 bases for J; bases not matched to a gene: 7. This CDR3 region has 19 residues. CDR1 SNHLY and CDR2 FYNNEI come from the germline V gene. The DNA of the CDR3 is TGTGCCAGCAGTGCTCTGAGACTAGCGGGAGGGCCTGGGGCCAACGTCCTGACTTTC. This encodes CASSALRLAGGPGANVLTF.

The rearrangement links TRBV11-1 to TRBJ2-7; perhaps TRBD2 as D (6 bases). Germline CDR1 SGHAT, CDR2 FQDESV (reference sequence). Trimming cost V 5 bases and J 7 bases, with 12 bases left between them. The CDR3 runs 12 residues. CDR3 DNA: TGTGCCAGCAGCACGGGACTGGGTGAGCAGTACTTC. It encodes CASSTGLGEQYF.

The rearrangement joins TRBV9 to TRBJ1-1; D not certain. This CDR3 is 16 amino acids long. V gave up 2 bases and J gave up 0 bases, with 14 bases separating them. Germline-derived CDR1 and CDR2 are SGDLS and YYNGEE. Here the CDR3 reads CASSVREGSMNTEAFF. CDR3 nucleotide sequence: TGTGCCAGCAGCGTCAGAGAGGGCTCCATGAACACTGAAGCTTTCTTT.

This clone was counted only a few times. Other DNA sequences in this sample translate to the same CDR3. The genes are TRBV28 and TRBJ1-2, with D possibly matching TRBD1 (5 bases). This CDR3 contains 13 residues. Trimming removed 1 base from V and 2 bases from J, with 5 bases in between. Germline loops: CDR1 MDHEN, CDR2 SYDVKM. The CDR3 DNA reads TGTGCCAGCAGTTTATCAGGGAACTATGGCTACACCTTC. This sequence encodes CASSLSGNYGYTF.

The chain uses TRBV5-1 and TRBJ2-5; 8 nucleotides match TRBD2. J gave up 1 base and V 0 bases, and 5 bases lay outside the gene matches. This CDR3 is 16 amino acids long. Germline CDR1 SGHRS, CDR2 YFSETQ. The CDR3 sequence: CASSLGGSGTQETQYF. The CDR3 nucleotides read TGCGCCAGCAGCTTGGGGGGTAGCGGGACCCAAGAGACCCAGTACTTC.

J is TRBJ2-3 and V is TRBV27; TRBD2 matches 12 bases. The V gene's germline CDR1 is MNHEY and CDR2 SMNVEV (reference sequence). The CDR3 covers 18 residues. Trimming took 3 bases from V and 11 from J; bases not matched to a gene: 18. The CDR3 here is CASSFVVNLAGGMVRQYF. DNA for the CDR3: TGTGCCAGCAGTTTTGTGGTAAACCTAGCGGGGGGGATGGTACGGCAGTATTTT.

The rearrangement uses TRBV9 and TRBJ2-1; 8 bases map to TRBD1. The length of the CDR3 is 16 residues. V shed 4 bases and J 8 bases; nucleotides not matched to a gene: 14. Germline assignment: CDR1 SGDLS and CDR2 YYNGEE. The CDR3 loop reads CASSFTAGGAFDEQFF. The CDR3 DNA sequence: TGTGCCAGCAGCTTCACGGCAGGGGGCGCTTTCGATGAGCAGTTCTTC.

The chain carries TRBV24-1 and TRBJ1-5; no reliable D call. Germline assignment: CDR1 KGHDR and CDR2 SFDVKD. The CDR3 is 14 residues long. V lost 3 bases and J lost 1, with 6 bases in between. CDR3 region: CATSDGLSNQPQHF. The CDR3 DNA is TGTGCCACCAGTGATGGGCTCAGCAATCAGCCCCAGCATTTT.

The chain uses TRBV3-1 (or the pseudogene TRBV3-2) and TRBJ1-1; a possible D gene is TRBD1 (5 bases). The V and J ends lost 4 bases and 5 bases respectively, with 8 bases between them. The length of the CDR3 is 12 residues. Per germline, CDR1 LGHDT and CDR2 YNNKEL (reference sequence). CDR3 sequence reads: CASSLGRTEAFF. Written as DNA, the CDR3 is TGTGCCAGCAGCCTGGGGCGAACTGAAGCTTTCTTT.

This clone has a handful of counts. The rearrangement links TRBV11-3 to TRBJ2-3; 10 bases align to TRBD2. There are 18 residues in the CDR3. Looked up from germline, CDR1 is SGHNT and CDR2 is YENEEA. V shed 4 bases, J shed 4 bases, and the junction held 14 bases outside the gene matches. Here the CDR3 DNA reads TGTGCCAGCAGCTCTAGGGGCAGGACTAGCGGTTCACCAGATACGCAGTATTTT. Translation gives CASSSRGRTSGSPDTQYF.

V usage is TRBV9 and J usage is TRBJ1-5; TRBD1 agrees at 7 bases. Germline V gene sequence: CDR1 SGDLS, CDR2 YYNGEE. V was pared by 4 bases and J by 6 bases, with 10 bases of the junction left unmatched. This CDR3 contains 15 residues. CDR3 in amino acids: CASSPTGTVSQPQHF. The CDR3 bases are TGTGCCAGCAGCCCCACCGGGACAGTAAGTCAGCCCCAGCATTTT.